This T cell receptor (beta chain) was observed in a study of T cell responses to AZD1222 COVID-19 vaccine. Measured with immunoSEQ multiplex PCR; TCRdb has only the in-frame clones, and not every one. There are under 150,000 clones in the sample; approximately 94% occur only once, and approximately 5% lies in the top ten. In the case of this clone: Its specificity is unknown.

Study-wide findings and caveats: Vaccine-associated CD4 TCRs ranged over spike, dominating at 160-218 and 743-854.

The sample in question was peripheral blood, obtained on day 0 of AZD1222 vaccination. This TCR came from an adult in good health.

CDR3 DNA sequence: TGTGCCATCAGTGAGGCCCAGGGTGGGTACTATGGCTACACCTTC. The encoded protein is CAISEAQGGYYGYTF. The rearrangement uses TRBV10-3 and TRBJ1-2, with D possibly TRBD1 on 5 matching bases. This CDR3 contains 15 residues. The germline CDR1 and CDR2 sequences are ENHRY and SYGVKD. With 2 bases removed from V and 3 bases from J, the gap between germline ends came to 13 bases.